This T cell receptor (beta chain) emerged from a study of cytomegalovirus exposure and HLA in healthy donors. Both 60 Vbeta primers and 13 Jbeta primers went into the PCR. TCRdb keeps only in-frame clones here, not all; method: immunoSEQ multiplex PCR. The table has roughly 250,000 clones, 80% to 90% seen once. V lost 0 bases and J lost 1, with 7 bases in between. CDR1 LNHDA and CDR2 SQIVND come from the germline V gene (reference sequence). There are 15 residues in the CDR3. The V and J genes are TRBV19 and TRBJ1-5; D possibly corresponds to TRBD1 (5 bases). This sequence was found in a woman between 40 and 55 years old in good health and CMV-seropositive. Sequencing input: PBMCs. CDR3 loop: CASSIDQGSNQPQHF. The CDR3 nucleotides are TGTGCCAGTAGTATAGATCAGGGAAGCAATCAGCCCCAGCATTTT. The full variable domain, with the rest looked up from reference TRBV19 and TRBJ1-5, is DGGITQSPKYLFRKEGQNVTLSCEQNLNHDAMYWYRQDPGQGLRLIYYSQIVNDFQKGDIAEGYSVSREKKESFPLTVTSAQKNPTAFYLCASSIDQGSNQPQHFGDGTRLSIL.